What follows are 5 T cell receptor beta chains derived from one specimen sequenced in a study of blood T cell repertoires in COVID-19. The table came from immunoSEQ multiplex PCR; TCRdb's copy has only in-frame clones and leaves some out. The table shows 130,000 to 150,000 clones, with roughly 83% occurring only once. Sequencing input: peripheral blood. The receptors originated from an older woman with COVID-19, enrolled during active disease.

This clone was observed a handful of times. The chain couples TRBV30 to TRBJ1-2, with 8 bases that match TRBD1. This CDR3 region has 13 residues. Germline trimming cut 8 bases from V and 4 bases from J; bases unmatched to any gene: 9. Germline loops: CDR1 GTSNPN, CDR2 SVGIG (reference sequence). CDR3: CARQTGASYGYTF. CDR3 nucleotides: TGTGCCAGACAGACAGGGGCGAGCTATGGCTACACCTTC.

The chain carries TRBV19 and TRBJ1-3; 7 nucleotides agree with TRBD1. This CDR3 spans 14 amino acids. Trimming cost V 7 bases and J 2 bases; bases outside gene matches: 5. Looked up from germline, CDR1 is LNHDA and CDR2 is SQIVND (reference sequence). The CDR3 DNA reads as TGTGCCAGTAAAAAACAGGGGACTGGAAACACCATATATTTT. Its translation: CASKKQGTGNTIYF.

The V gene is TRBV9, the J gene TRBJ2-7; 15 nucleotides align to TRBD2. V trimming: 4 bases; J trimming: 6 bases; junction bases outside the gene matches: 8. The CDR3 is 16 residues long. Looked up from germline, CDR1 is SGDLS and CDR2 is YYNGEE. The chain's CDR3 is CASSLGLAGGSGEQYF. In DNA, the CDR3 is TGTGCCAGCAGCTTGGGACTAGCGGGGGGAAGTGGCGAGCAGTACTTC.

The sample holds one count of this clone. The V and J genes are TRBV28 and TRBJ2-3; D ambiguous. Germline V gene data show CDR1 as MDHEN and CDR2 as SYDVKM. V lost 6 bases and J 4 bases, leaving 8 bases between the germline ends. CDR3 length: 12 amino acids. CDR3 protein: CASSQLPDTQYF. In DNA, the CDR3 is TGTGCCAGCAGCCAACTACCAGATACGCAGTATTTT.

The chain carries TRBV4-1 and TRBJ1-2, with TRBD1 matching over 10 bases. The trim removed 1 base at V and 5 bases at J, leaving 4 bases unmatched. The length of the CDR3 is 15 residues. The germline CDR1 and CDR2 sequences are MGHRA and YSYEKL. The CDR3 DNA reads as TGCGCCAGCAGCCAAGCGGAGGACAGGGGGTATGGCTACACCTTC. This translates into CASSQAEDRGYGYTF.